This TCR beta chain was retrieved from a study of CD4 T cells in relation to SARS-CoV-2 and coronaviruses. Clones were read by immunoSEQ multiplex PCR, and TCRdb kept only the in-frame ones, dropping some. The sample has tens of thousands of clones, 60% to 85% seen once. Trimming took 0 bases from V and 0 from J, leaving 8 bases between them. The CDR3 sequence is 16 residues long. Germline V gene sequence: CDR1 MNHEY, CDR2 SVGAGI. Before the COVID-19 pandemic, during about 2010-2018, CD4+ T cells were taken from unexposed donors. Isolation of CD4+ T cells took place after approximately 10 days in culture. Half the medium was replaced with IL-2 medium on days 3 and 7. This clone was seen only once. Antigen specificity is unknown.

The sequenced sample was CD4+ T cells from PBMCs, cultured in vitro. This TCR derives from a human donor in good health. The rearrangement joins TRBV6-5 to TRBJ2-2, with a weak D call TRBD1 (6 bases). CDR3 nucleotides: TGTGCCAGCAGTTACTCTGGACAGACGAACACCGGGGAGCTGTTTTTT. Residues: CASSYSGQTNTGELFF.